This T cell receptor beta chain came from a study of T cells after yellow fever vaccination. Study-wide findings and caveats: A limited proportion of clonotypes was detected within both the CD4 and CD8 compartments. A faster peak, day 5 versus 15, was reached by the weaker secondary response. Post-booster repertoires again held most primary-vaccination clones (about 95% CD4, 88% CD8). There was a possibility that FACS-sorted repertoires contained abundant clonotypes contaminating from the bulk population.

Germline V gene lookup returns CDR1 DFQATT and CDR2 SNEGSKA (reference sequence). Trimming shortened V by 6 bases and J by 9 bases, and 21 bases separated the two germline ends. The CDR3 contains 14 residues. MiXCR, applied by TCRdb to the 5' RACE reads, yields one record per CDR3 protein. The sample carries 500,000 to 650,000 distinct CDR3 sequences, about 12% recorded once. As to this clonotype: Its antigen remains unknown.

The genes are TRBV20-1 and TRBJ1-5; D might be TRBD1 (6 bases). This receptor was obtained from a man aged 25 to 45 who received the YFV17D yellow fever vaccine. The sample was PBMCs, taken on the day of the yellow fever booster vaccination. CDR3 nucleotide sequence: TGCAGTGCGACGGACAGCGAACTTCGACCGCCCCAGCATTTT. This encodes CSATDSELRPPQHF.